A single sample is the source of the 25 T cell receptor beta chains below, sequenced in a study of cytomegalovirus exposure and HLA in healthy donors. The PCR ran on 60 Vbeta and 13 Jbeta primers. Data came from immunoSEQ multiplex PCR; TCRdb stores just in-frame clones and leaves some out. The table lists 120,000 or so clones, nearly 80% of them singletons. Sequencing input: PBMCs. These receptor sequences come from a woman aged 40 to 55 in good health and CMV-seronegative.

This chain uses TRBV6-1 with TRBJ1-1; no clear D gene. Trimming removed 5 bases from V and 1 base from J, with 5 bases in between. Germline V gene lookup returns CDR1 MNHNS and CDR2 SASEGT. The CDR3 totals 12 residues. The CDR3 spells CASSTPNTEAFF. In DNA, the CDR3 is TGTGCCAGCAGTACACCGAACACTGAAGCTTTCTTT.

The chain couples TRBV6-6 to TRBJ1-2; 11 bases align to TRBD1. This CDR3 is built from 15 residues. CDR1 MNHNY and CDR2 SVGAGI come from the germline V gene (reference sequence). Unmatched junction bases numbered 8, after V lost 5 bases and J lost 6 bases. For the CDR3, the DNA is TGTGCCAGCAGTCCCACCTTGGACAGGGGGCATGGCTACACCTTC. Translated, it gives CASSPTLDRGHGYTF.

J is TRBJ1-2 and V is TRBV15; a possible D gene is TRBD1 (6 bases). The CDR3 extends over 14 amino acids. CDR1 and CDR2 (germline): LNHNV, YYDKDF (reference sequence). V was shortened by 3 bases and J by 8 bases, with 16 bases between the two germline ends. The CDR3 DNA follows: TGTGCCACCAGCAGGGGGGGGCAGGGGAGCGGCTACACCTTC. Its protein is CATSRGGQGSGYTF.

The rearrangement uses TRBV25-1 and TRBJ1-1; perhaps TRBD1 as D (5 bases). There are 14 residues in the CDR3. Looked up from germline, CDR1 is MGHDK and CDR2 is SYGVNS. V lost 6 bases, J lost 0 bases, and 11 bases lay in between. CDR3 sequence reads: CASSETAMNTEAFF. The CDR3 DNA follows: TGTGCCAGCAGCGAGACAGCGATGAACACTGAAGCTTTCTTT.

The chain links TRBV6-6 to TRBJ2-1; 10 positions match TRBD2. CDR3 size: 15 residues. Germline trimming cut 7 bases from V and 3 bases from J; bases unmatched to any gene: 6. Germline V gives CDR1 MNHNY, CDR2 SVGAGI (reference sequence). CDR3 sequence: CASKPSGRGYNEQFF. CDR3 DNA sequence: TGTGCCAGCAAGCCTAGCGGGAGAGGCTACAATGAGCAGTTCTTC.

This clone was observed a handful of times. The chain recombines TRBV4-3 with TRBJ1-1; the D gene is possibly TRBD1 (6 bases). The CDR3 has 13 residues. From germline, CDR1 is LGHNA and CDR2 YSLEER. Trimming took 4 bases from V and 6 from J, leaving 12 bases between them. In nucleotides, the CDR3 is TGCGCCAGCAGCCCCACAGGGCTTTCTGAAGCTTTCTTT. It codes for CASSPTGLSEAFF.

The DNA of the CDR3 is TGTGCCAGCAGTCTGGGGGCCCGTATAGGTGCCGGGGAGCTGTTTTTT. This translates into CASSLGARIGAGELFF. The chain recombines TRBV5-4 with TRBJ2-2; maybe TRBD1 (6 bases). With 5 bases removed from V and 6 bases from J, the gap between germline ends came to 20 bases. This CDR3 region has 16 residues. Per germline, CDR1 SGHNT and CDR2 YYREEE (reference sequence).

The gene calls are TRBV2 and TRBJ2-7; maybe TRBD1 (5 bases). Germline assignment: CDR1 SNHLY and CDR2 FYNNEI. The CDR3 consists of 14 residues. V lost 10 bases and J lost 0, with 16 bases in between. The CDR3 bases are TGTGCCACCGTTCCTGACAGTTACTCCTACGAGCAGTACTTC. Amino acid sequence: CATVPDSYSYEQYF.

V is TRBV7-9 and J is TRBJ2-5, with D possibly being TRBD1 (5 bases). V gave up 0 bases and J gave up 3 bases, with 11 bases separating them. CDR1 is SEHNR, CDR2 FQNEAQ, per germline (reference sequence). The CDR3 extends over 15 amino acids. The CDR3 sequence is CASSLARIGEETQYF. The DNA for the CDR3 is TGTGCCAGCAGCTTAGCGAGAATAGGGGAAGAGACCCAGTACTTC.

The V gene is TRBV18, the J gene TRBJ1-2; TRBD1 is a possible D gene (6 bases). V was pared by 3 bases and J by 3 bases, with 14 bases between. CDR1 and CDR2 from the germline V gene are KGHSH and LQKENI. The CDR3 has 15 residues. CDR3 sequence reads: CASSPWGGIDYGYTF. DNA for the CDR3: TGTGCCAGCTCACCGTGGGGGGGCATCGACTATGGCTACACCTTC.

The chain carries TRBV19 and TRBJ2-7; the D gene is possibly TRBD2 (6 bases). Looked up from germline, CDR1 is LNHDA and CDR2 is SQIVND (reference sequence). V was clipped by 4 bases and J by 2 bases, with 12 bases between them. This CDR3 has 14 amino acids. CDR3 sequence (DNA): TGTGCCAGTAGTACGGGGCGGGAAACCTACGAGCAGTACTTC. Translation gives CASSTGRETYEQYF. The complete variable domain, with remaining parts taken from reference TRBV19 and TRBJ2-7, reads DGGITQSPKYLFRKEGQNVTLSCEQNLNHDAMYWYRQDPGQGLRLIYYSQIVNDFQKGDIAEGYSVSREKKESFPLTVTSAQKNPTAFYLCASSTGRETYEQYFGPGTRLTVT.

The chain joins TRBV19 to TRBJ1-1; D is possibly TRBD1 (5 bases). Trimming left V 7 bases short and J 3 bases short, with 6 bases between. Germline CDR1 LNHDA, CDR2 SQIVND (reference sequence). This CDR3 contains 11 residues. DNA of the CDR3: TGTGCCAGTAAGGGGTACACTGAAGCTTTCTTT. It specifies CASKGYTEAFF.

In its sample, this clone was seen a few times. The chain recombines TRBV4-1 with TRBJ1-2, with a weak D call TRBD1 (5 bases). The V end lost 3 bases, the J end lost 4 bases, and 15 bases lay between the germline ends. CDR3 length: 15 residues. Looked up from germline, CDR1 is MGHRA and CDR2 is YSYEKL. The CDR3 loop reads CASSQQGGRVYGYTF. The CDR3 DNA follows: TGCGCCAGCAGCCAGCAGGGAGGGCGAGTCTATGGCTACACCTTC.

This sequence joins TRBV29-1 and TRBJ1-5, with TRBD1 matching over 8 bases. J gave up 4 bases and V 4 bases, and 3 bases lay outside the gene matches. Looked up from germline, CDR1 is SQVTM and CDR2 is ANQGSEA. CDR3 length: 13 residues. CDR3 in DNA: TGCAGCGTTGCCAGGGGGCGGAATCAGCCCCAGCATTTT. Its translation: CSVARGRNQPQHF.

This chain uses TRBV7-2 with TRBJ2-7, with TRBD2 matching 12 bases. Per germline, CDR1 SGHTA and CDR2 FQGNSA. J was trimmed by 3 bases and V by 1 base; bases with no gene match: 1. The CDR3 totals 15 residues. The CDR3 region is CASSLGLAGDYEQYF. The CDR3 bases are TGTGCCAGCAGCTTAGGACTAGCGGGGGACTACGAGCAGTACTTC.

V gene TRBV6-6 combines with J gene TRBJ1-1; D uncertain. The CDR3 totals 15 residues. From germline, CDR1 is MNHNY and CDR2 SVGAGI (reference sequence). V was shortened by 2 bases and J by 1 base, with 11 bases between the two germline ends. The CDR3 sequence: CASSYPKGGNTEAFF. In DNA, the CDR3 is TGTGCCAGCAGTTACCCGAAAGGCGGGAACACTGAAGCTTTCTTT.

The CDR3 coding sequence is TGTAAGGCGCAGCTCCCCACAGGTTTAAGCGATGAGCAGTTCTTC. Translation: CKAQLPTGLSDEQFF. The chain carries TRBV5-8 and TRBJ2-1, with D possibly matching TRBD1 (5 bases). Germline CDR1 and CDR2: SGHTS and YDEGEE. This CDR3 comprises 15 residues.

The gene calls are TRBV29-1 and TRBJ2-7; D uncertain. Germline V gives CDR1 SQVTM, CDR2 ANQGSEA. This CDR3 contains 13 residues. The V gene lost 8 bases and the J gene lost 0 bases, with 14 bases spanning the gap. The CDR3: CSLCGGVSYEQYF. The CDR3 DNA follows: TGCAGCCTCTGTGGCGGCGTCTCCTACGAGCAGTACTTC.

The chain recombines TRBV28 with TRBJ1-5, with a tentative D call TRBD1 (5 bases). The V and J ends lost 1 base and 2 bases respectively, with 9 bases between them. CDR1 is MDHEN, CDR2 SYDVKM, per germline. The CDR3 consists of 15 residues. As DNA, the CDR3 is TGTGCCAGCAGTTTATCAGGGCTGGGCAATCAGCCCCAGCATTTT. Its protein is CASSLSGLGNQPQHF.

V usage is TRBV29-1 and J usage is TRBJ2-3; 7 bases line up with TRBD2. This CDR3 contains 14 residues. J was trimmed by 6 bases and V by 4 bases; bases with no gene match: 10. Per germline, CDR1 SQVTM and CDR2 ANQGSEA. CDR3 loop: CSVVGGREVDTQYF. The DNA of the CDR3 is TGCAGCGTTGTTGGGGGACGGGAGGTTGATACGCAGTATTTT.

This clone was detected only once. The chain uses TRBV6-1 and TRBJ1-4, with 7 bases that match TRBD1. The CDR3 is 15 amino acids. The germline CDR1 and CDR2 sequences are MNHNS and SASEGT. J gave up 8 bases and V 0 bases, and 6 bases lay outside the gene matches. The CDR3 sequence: CASSEARGPGEKLFF. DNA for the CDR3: TGTGCCAGCAGTGAAGCGAGGGGGCCGGGGGAAAAACTGTTTTTT.

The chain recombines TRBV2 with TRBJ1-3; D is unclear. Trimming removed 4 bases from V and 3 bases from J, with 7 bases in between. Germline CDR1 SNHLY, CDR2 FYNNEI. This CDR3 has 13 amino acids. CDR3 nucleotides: TGTGCCAGCAGTGGCGGGTATGGAAACACCATATATTTT. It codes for CASSGGYGNTIYF.

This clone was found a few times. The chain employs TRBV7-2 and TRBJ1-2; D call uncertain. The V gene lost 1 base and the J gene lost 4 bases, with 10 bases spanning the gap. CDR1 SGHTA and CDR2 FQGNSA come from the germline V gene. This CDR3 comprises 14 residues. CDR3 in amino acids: CASSLDHTAYGYTF. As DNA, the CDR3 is TGTGCCAGCAGCTTAGATCACACAGCCTATGGCTACACCTTC. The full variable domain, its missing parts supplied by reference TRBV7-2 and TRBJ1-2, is GAGVSQSPSNKVTEKGKDVELRCDPISGHTALYWYRQSLGQGLEFLIYFQGNSAPDKSGLPSDRFSAERTGGSVSTLTIQRTQQEDSAVYLCASSLDHTAYGYTFGSGTRLTVV.

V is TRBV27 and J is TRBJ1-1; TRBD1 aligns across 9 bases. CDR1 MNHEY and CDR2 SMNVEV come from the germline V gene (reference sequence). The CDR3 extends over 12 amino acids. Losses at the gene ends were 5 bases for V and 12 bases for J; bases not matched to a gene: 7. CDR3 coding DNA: TGTGCCAGCAGTGACGACAGGGGGGAACCTTTCTTT. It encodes CASSDDRGEPFF.

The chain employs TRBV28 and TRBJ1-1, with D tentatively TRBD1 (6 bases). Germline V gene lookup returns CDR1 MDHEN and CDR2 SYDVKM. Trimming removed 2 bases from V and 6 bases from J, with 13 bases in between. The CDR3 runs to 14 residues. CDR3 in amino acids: CASSLLKQGSEAFF. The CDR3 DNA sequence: TGTGCCAGCAGTTTACTCAAACAGGGATCTGAAGCTTTCTTT.